This record concerns one T cell receptor (beta chain) sequence. Its antigen has not been determined. Base qualities are not provided; no much larger clone lies one nucleotide away. This sample is part of a study of OX40 agonist ivuxolimab in advanced cancers. Context from the whole study: Ivuxolimab was an agonistic, fully human IgG2 monoclonal antibody directed against OX40 (CD134), a costimulatory receptor. The dose-escalation cohort was almost 85% male with a mean age of around 64 years, ranging from roughly 20 to 80. Prior anti-PD-1, anti-PD-L1 or anti-CTLA-4 therapy was permitted, and approximately 40% of dose-escalation patients had received checkpoint inhibitors. Of the roughly 52 patients in dose escalation, approximately 20 had hepatocellular carcinoma, some 15 had melanoma, 9 had renal cell carcinoma and 9 had head and neck cancer. The point of sequencing TCRbeta in the periphery was to test whether ivuxolimab changed TCR sequence diversity and drove clonal T-cell expansion. Partial responses occurred in three dose-escalation patients: two with cutaneous melanoma and one with hepatocellular carcinoma. Intravenous ivuxolimab was administered to patients every 2 weeks at six dose levels: 0.01, 0.1, 0.3, 1.5, 3 and 10 mg/kg. The paper reports the monotherapy dose-escalation portion (N of about 51 patients) of the phase I ivuxolimab trial.

The trial excluded patients who had a history of autoimmune disease or were on systemic immunosuppression. In every dose cohort, peripheral blood was drawn for TCR sequencing at baseline, cycle 4 day 1, and cycle 7 day 1. The samples were drawn from a first-in-human, open-label, multicenter phase I dose-escalation trial of ivuxolimab. The trial enrolled adults with locally advanced or metastatic head and neck squamous cell, hepatocellular, melanoma or renal cell carcinoma. CD4+ and CD8+ T cells were sorted separately from peripheral blood before TCR sequencing. Overall results and qualifications from the work: Low levels of normalized T-cell clonal expansion were also seen in some patients who did not respond. The antigen specificity of the peripheral T cells that underwent clonal expansion was not determined. At doses from 0.1 to 3.0 mg/kg, clonal expansion was seen in both CD4+ and CD8+ blood T cells between baseline and week 6. After ivuxolimab, expanded clones were on average more numerous among CD8+ T cells than among CD4+ T cells. In the 0.1-3.0 mg/kg groups, partial responders had among the lowest normalized peripheral clonal expansion, particularly in CD8+ T cells.

Cut back by 2 bases and 7 bases, the V and J ends lie 11 bases apart. The CDR3 goes from the cysteine to the phenylalanine over 13 residues. The read is trimmed to its CDR3 DNA, 39 bases read in frame from base 1. CDR1 MNHEY and CDR2 SVGAGI were looked up in the germline V gene. To sequence the TCRbeta CDR3 region, genomic DNA was isolated from the sorted cells. The immunoSEQ Assay was used to sequence the TCRbeta CDR3 regions. This is the immuneACCESS table as TCRdb keeps it, with only in-frame sequences that have V and J called. A part of the clones is gone; compared with another copy, unresolved V genes explain less than half, and the rest is unexplained. The sample table holds roughly 50,000 clones, of which 85% to 90% were seen once. The ten most abundant clones make up 10% of the sample.

The sample consisted of CD4+ or CD8+ T cells sorted from blood, taken in a trial of the OX40 agonist ivuxolimab. The rearranged segments are TRBV6-5 and TRBJ2-5, with no confidently assigned D gene. The sequence was collected from an adult with an advanced solid tumor such as melanoma, head and neck, liver or kidney cancer. The CDR3 protein is CASSYRELGTQYF. DNA sequence: TGTGCCAGCAGTTACCGTGAATTGGGGACCCAGTACTTC.